These T cell receptor beta chains were read from a single sample in a study of blood T cell repertoires in COVID-19. Data came from immunoSEQ multiplex PCR; TCRdb stores just in-frame clones and leaves some out. The sample consists of approximately 230,000 clones, 80% to 90% of them appearing once. Source material: PBMCs or T cells enriched from blood (not recorded which). These receptors all stem from a woman aged 45-65 years with acute COVID-19. Both conserved end residues are part of each CDR3. D genes are given only for firm matches. Clone size is given for some rows only: seen once, a few or many times, or a class if the clone is expanded.

v_gene: TRBV30
abundance: -
d_gene: TRBD2
j_gene: TRBJ2-1
CDR3nt: TGTGCCTGGGCGACTAGCGGGAATGAGCAGTTCTTC
CDR3aa: CAWATSGNEQFF

v_gene: TRBV3-1/TRBV3-2
abundance: -
d_gene: TRBD1
j_gene: TRBJ1-2
CDR3nt: TGTGCCAGCAGCCAACCGGGACAGGGATACTATGGCTACACCTTC
CDR3aa: CASSQPGQGYYGYTF

v_gene: TRBV19
abundance: -
d_gene: TRBD1
j_gene: TRBJ2-7
CDR3nt: TGTGCCAGTAGTATGGGGGACAGGGCCTACGTGGAGCAGTACTTC
CDR3aa: CASSMGDRAYVEQYF

v_gene: TRBV19
abundance: -
d_gene: TRBD2
j_gene: TRBJ2-2
CDR3nt: TGTGCCAGTAGTATCGGGACTAGCGGGATCCCCGGGGAGCTGTTTTTT
CDR3aa: CASSIGTSGIPGELFF

v_gene: TRBV9
abundance: -
d_gene: TRBD1
j_gene: TRBJ2-5
CDR3nt: TGTGCCAGCAGCGCCCGCGTGGGGACAGGGGACCCCCCACTGGGGACCCAGTACTTC
CDR3aa: CASSARVGTGDPPLGTQYF

v_gene: TRBV7-3
abundance: -
d_gene: TRBD2
j_gene: TRBJ2-7
CDR3nt: TGTGCCAGCAGCTCGGGACTAGCGGCCGAGCAGTACTTC
CDR3aa: CASSSGLAAEQYF

v_gene: TRBV5-1
abundance: -
d_gene: TRBD1
j_gene: TRBJ1-3
CDR3nt: TGCGCCAGCAGTAACACAGGGGAACTTAACGGAAACACCATATATTTT
CDR3aa: CASSNTGELNGNTIYF

v_gene: TRBV5-1
abundance: -
d_gene: TRBD1
j_gene: TRBJ1-1
CDR3nt: TGCGCCAGCACCCGGACAGGGGACCTGACTGAAGCTTTCTTT
CDR3aa: CASTRTGDLTEAFF

v_gene: TRBV27
abundance: -
d_gene: -
j_gene: TRBJ2-1
CDR3nt: TGTGCCAGCAGTTCAGGGGCCGCCGAGATTTCCTACAATGAGCAGTTCTTC
CDR3aa: CASSSGAAEISYNEQFF

v_gene: TRBV5-8
abundance: -
d_gene: -
j_gene: TRBJ1-5
CDR3nt: TGTGCCAGCAGCTTGCGTTCCGGTAGGCCCCAGCATTTT
CDR3aa: CASSLRSGRPQHF

v_gene: TRBV9
abundance: -
d_gene: TRBD2
j_gene: TRBJ2-4
CDR3nt: TGTGCCAGCAGCACCGGACTAGCGGGAGCCCCGGGCAAAAACATTCAGTACTTC
CDR3aa: CASSTGLAGAPGKNIQYF

v_gene: TRBV5-1
abundance: -
d_gene: TRBD1
j_gene: TRBJ1-1
CDR3nt: TGCGCCAGCAGCCCGACAGGGGACTTGAACACTGAAGCTTTCTTT
CDR3aa: CASSPTGDLNTEAFF

v_gene: TRBV5-1
abundance: once
d_gene: -
j_gene: TRBJ2-2
CDR3nt: TGCGCCAGCAGCTTGGGGACAGACACCGGGGAGCTGTTTTTT
CDR3aa: CASSLGTDTGELFF

v_gene: TRBV7-3
abundance: -
d_gene: -
j_gene: TRBJ2-6
CDR3nt: TGTGCCAGCAGCCCTACAGCTGGGGCCAACGTCCTGACTTTC
CDR3aa: CASSPTAGANVLTF

v_gene: TRBV6-5
abundance: -
d_gene: -
j_gene: TRBJ1-5
CDR3nt: TGTGCCAGCAGTTACGGGGGCGGACAGCCCCAGCATTTT
CDR3aa: CASSYGGGQPQHF

v_gene: TRBV7-9
abundance: -
d_gene: -
j_gene: TRBJ2-1
CDR3nt: TGTGCCAGCAGCTTACCGGCGATGGGGCTCTCCTACAATGAGCAGTTCTTC
CDR3aa: CASSLPAMGLSYNEQFF

v_gene: TRBV15
abundance: -
d_gene: TRBD1
j_gene: TRBJ1-3
CDR3nt: TGTGCCACCAGCAGAGTAACAGGGGCTGGAAACACCATATATTTT
CDR3aa: CATSRVTGAGNTIYF

v_gene: TRBV7-8
abundance: -
d_gene: -
j_gene: TRBJ2-1
CDR3nt: TGTGCCAGCAGCTTAGTGGGGCTTGGCCCAGCCAGGTTGGGGCAGTTCTTC
CDR3aa: CASSLVGLGPARLGQFF

v_gene: TRBV10-1
abundance: -
d_gene: TRBD1
j_gene: TRBJ2-7
CDR3nt: TGCGCCAGCAGTGCGCCCTTTCCGACAGGGTCCTACGAGCAGTACTTC
CDR3aa: CASSAPFPTGSYEQYF

v_gene: TRBV27
abundance: -
d_gene: -
j_gene: TRBJ2-5
CDR3nt: TGTGCCAGCAGTAAACAGGGAAGAGAGACCCAGTACTTC
CDR3aa: CASSKQGRETQYF

v_gene: TRBV14
abundance: few
d_gene: -
j_gene: TRBJ2-5
CDR3nt: TGTGCCAGCAGCCGGGCGTACCCAGAGACCCAGTACTTC
CDR3aa: CASSRAYPETQYF

v_gene: TRBV24-1
abundance: -
d_gene: -
j_gene: TRBJ2-2
CDR3nt: TGTGCCACCAGTGATTTGAACTCCCCCACGAAAGCGAACACCGGGGAGCTGTTTTTT
CDR3aa: CATSDLNSPTKANTGELFF

v_gene: TRBV28
abundance: once
d_gene: -
j_gene: TRBJ2-7
CDR3nt: TGTGCCAGCAATACAGGTTCCTACGAGCAGTACTTC
CDR3aa: CASNTGSYEQYF

v_gene: TRBV11-1
abundance: -
d_gene: -
j_gene: TRBJ2-7
CDR3nt: TGTGCCAGCAGTTTACAGGGCTACGAGCAGTACTTC
CDR3aa: CASSLQGYEQYF

v_gene: TRBV2
abundance: -
d_gene: -
j_gene: TRBJ1-2
CDR3nt: TGTGCCAGCAGTGAACGGATCCACAGATACCAAACCTATGGCTACACCTTC
CDR3aa: CASSERIHRYQTYGYTF

v_gene: TRBV30
abundance: -
d_gene: TRBD2
j_gene: TRBJ2-5
CDR3nt: TGTGCCTGGAGTCTGACTAGCGGGAGGGCGATGGAGACCCAGTACTTC
CDR3aa: CAWSLTSGRAMETQYF

v_gene: TRBV28
abundance: -
d_gene: -
j_gene: TRBJ2-2
CDR3nt: TGTGCCAGCAGGTTAACCGGGAACACCGGGGAGCTGTTTTTT
CDR3aa: CASRLTGNTGELFF

v_gene: TRBV9
abundance: -
d_gene: TRBD2
j_gene: TRBJ2-1
CDR3nt: TGTGCCAGCAGCGTACCTAGCGGGAGGCAATGGGACAATGAGCAGTTCTTC
CDR3aa: CASSVPSGRQWDNEQFF

v_gene: TRBV7-9
abundance: -
d_gene: TRBD2
j_gene: TRBJ2-7
CDR3nt: TGTGCCAGCAGCTCTAGCGGGAATTCCTACGAGCAGTACTTC
CDR3aa: CASSSSGNSYEQYF

v_gene: TRBV7-9
abundance: -
d_gene: TRBD2
j_gene: TRBJ2-1
CDR3nt: TGTGCCAGCAGCTCTTCTTTAGCGGGAATCTCCTACAATGAGCAGTTCTTC
CDR3aa: CASSSSLAGISYNEQFF

v_gene: TRBV27
abundance: -
d_gene: TRBD1
j_gene: TRBJ1-4
CDR3nt: TGTGCCAGCACCCGACAGGGATCTAATGAAAAACTGTTTTTT
CDR3aa: CASTRQGSNEKLFF

v_gene: TRBV4-2
abundance: once
d_gene: TRBD2
j_gene: TRBJ2-1
CDR3nt: TGTGCCAGCAGCCAAGACGATCGACTAGCGGAGTCCTACAATGAGCAGTTCTTC
CDR3aa: CASSQDDRLAESYNEQFF

v_gene: TRBV9
abundance: -
d_gene: -
j_gene: TRBJ1-1
CDR3nt: TGTGCCAGCAGCGCCCTCCCCGGGAGGGGCACTGAAGCTTTCTTT
CDR3aa: CASSALPGRGTEAFF

v_gene: TRBV1
abundance: few
d_gene: -
j_gene: TRBJ2-1
CDR3nt: TGCACCAGCAGCCAAGTCCGGGGAGGGCCGGGGAATGAGCAGTTCTTC
CDR3aa: CTSSQVRGGPGNEQFF

v_gene: TRBV7-2
abundance: -
d_gene: -
j_gene: TRBJ1-5
CDR3nt: TGTGCCAGCAGCTTAGGTCCGACAGCAAGCAATCAGCCCCAGCATTTT
CDR3aa: CASSLGPTASNQPQHF

v_gene: TRBV4-1
abundance: -
d_gene: -
j_gene: TRBJ2-7
CDR3nt: TGCGCCAGCAGCCATGATCGGACAGCCTACGAGCAGTACTTC
CDR3aa: CASSHDRTAYEQYF

v_gene: TRBV6-5
abundance: -
d_gene: TRBD1
j_gene: TRBJ2-1
CDR3nt: TGTGCCAGCATTAAAACAGGGGGCTCCTACAATGAGCAGTTCTTC
CDR3aa: CASIKTGGSYNEQFF

v_gene: TRBV14
abundance: -
d_gene: TRBD2
j_gene: TRBJ2-7
CDR3nt: TGTGCCAGCAGCGCGCCGGGACTAGCGGATATCTACGAGCAGTACTTC
CDR3aa: CASSAPGLADIYEQYF

v_gene: TRBV6-2/TRBV6-3
abundance: -
d_gene: TRBD2
j_gene: TRBJ2-5
CDR3nt: TGTGCCAGCAGTTCGGCTAGCGGGCACCAAGAGACCCAGTACTTC
CDR3aa: CASSSASGHQETQYF

v_gene: TRBV15
abundance: -
d_gene: TRBD1
j_gene: TRBJ1-5
CDR3nt: TGTGCCACCAGCAGGGACAGGGGGCCAAGTCAGCCCCAGCATTTT
CDR3aa: CATSRDRGPSQPQHF

v_gene: TRBV28
abundance: -
d_gene: TRBD2
j_gene: TRBJ2-1
CDR3nt: TGTGCCAGCAAAGGGACTACTAATGAGCAGTTCTTC
CDR3aa: CASKGTTNEQFF

v_gene: TRBV27
abundance: once
d_gene: -
j_gene: TRBJ2-1
CDR3nt: TGTGCCAGCAGTTCACGAGGACTTATCTACAATGAGCAGTTCTTC
CDR3aa: CASSSRGLIYNEQFF

v_gene: TRBV19
abundance: few
d_gene: TRBD1
j_gene: TRBJ1-1
CDR3nt: TGTGCCAGTAGGACAGGGGGCGCATACACTGAAGCTTTCTTT
CDR3aa: CASRTGGAYTEAFF

v_gene: TRBV19
abundance: -
d_gene: TRBD2
j_gene: TRBJ2-2
CDR3nt: TGTGCCAGTAGTATAGGGCCTAGCGGGAGGGGACCGAACACCGGGGAGCTGTTTTTT
CDR3aa: CASSIGPSGRGPNTGELFF

v_gene: TRBV4-1
abundance: -
d_gene: -
j_gene: TRBJ1-1
CDR3nt: TGCGCCAGCAGCCAAAGCGCTGCCATGGGTGGTGGGAACACTGAAGCTTTCTTT
CDR3aa: CASSQSAAMGGGNTEAFF

v_gene: TRBV28
abundance: -
d_gene: TRBD1
j_gene: TRBJ1-6
CDR3nt: TGTGCCAGCAGTTCCCTGTGGGCAGGGGGACCTAATTCACCCCTCCACTTT
CDR3aa: CASSSLWAGGPNSPLHF

v_gene: TRBV3-1/TRBV3-2
abundance: -
d_gene: TRBD2
j_gene: TRBJ2-1
CDR3nt: TGTGCCAGCAGCCAAGGGCTAGCGGGGATGTACAATGAGCAGTTCTTC
CDR3aa: CASSQGLAGMYNEQFF

v_gene: TRBV9
abundance: -
d_gene: TRBD2
j_gene: TRBJ2-1
CDR3nt: TGTGCCAGCAGCGTAGGGGCTAGCGGTTACAATGAGCAGTTCTTC
CDR3aa: CASSVGASGYNEQFF

v_gene: TRBV3-1/TRBV3-2
abundance: once
d_gene: TRBD2
j_gene: TRBJ2-1
CDR3nt: TGTGCCAGCAGCCCCTGGGCTAGCGGGGTCTACAATGAGCAGTTCTTC
CDR3aa: CASSPWASGVYNEQFF

v_gene: TRBV30
abundance: -
d_gene: TRBD1
j_gene: TRBJ2-1
CDR3nt: TGTGCCTGGAGTAAGAGGGGGGACAGGGCTGTCCATGAGCAGTTCTTC
CDR3aa: CAWSKRGDRAVHEQFF

v_gene: TRBV5-6
abundance: once
d_gene: -
j_gene: TRBJ2-1
CDR3nt: TGTGCCAGCAGCCCGAGTCTGGACCGCCGGGACTTCTTATACAATGAGCAGTTCTTC
CDR3aa: CASSPSLDRRDFLYNEQFF

v_gene: TRBV23-1
abundance: -
d_gene: -
j_gene: TRBJ2-7
CDR3nt: TGCGCCAGCATTCCTCCAAAAGCGGCCAGCTCCTACGAGCAGTACTTC
CDR3aa: CASIPPKAASSYEQYF

v_gene: TRBV7-9
abundance: -
d_gene: TRBD1
j_gene: TRBJ1-2
CDR3nt: TGTGCCAGCAGCTTAGGACAGGGGTTACAATATGGCTACACCTTC
CDR3aa: CASSLGQGLQYGYTF

v_gene: TRBV9
abundance: -
d_gene: TRBD1
j_gene: TRBJ2-1
CDR3nt: TGTGCCAGCAGCTCAGGGGGTCTAGATCGTCACAATGAGCAGTTCTTC
CDR3aa: CASSSGGLDRHNEQFF

v_gene: TRBV11-2
abundance: few
d_gene: TRBD2
j_gene: TRBJ2-7
CDR3nt: TGTGCCAGCAGCTTAGTTCAGAGGCTAGCGGAGTCCTACGAGCAGTACTTC
CDR3aa: CASSLVQRLAESYEQYF

v_gene: TRBV28
abundance: few
d_gene: -
j_gene: TRBJ1-5
CDR3nt: TGTGCCAGCAACCCGACCGGGCGGGGCGTCGGGAATCAGCCCCAGCATTTT
CDR3aa: CASNPTGRGVGNQPQHF

v_gene: TRBV25-1
abundance: -
d_gene: TRBD1
j_gene: TRBJ1-1
CDR3nt: TGTGCCAGCAGTGATTTCAGGGGGGCCAACACTGAAGCTTTCTTT
CDR3aa: CASSDFRGANTEAFF